What follows describes a single T cell receptor (beta chain). Its cognate antigen is unknown. The data are from a study of shared clonotypes between healthy human individuals. Study context: Ranging from 18 to 49 in age, donors were two women and three men.

General study results and limits: Sorted-subset sequencing was shown by rarefaction to be incomplete despite large depth.

The authors ran the assay at deep level. Sequenced by immunoSEQ multiplex PCR; TCRdb stores in-frame clones only, minus some. The data show about 1.5 million clones, around 98% seen once. The V gene's germline CDR1 is SQVTM and CDR2 ANQGSEA. The CDR3 runs 15 residues. Trimming at V came to 8 bases and at J to 12 bases, leaving 25 bases not matched to a gene. The sample taken for sequencing was naive CD4+ T cells sorted from blood. As to subset: CD45RA+ positively selected. This chain connects TRBV29-1 to TRBJ2-7; 7 bases match TRBD1. The clonotype was recovered from a man aged 25 to 45 in good health. The CDR3 DNA reads as TGCAGCTCCCCGACCACCGGGACAGAAATATCCAAGGGGTACTTC. It codes for CSSPTTGTEISKGYF.